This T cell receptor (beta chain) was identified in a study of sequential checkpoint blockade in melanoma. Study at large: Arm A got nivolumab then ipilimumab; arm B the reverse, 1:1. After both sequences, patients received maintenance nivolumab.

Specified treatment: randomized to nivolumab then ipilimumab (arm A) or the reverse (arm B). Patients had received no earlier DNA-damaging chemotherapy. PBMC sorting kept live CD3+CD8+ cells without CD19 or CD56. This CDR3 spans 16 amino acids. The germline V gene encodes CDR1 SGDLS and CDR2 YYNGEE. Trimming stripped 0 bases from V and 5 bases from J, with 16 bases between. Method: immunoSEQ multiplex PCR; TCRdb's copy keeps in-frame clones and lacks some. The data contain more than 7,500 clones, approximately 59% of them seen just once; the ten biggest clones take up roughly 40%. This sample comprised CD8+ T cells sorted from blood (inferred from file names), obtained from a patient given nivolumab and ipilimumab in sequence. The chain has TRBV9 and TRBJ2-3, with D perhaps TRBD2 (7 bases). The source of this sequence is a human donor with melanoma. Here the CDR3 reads CASSVAWGGQVDTQYF. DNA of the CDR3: TGTGCCAGCAGCGTAGCGTGGGGGGGCCAAGTAGATACGCAGTATTTT.